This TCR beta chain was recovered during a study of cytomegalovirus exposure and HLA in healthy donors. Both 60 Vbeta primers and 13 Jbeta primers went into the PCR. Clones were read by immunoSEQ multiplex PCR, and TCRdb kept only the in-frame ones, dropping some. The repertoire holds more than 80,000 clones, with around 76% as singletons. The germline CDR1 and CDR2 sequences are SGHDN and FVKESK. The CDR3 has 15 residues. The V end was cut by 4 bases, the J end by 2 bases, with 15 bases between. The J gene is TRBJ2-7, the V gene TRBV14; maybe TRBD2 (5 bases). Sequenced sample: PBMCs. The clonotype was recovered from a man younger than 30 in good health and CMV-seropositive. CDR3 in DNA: TGTGCCAGCAGCCCCCTGGGCGGGCGCGCCTACGAGCAGTACTTC. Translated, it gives CASSPLGGRAYEQYF.